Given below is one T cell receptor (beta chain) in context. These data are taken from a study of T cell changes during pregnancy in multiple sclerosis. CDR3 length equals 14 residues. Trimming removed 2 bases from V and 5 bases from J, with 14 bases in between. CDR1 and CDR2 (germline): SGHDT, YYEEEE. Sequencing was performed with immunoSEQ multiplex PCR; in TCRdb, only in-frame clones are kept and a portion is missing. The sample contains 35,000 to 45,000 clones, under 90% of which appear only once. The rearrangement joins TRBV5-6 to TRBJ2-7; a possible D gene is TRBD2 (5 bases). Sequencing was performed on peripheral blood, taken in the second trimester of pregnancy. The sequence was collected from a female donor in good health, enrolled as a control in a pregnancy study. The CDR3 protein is CASSFGLPGNEQYF. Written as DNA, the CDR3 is TGTGCCAGCAGCTTTGGGCTGCCGGGAAACGAGCAGTACTTC. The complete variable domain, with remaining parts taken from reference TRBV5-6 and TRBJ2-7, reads DAGVTQSPTHLIKTRGQQVTLRCSPKSGHDTVSWYQQALGQGPQFIFQYYEEEERQRGNFPDRFSGHQFPNYSSELNVNALLLGDSALYLCASSFGLPGNEQYFGPGTRLTVT.